Below are 4 T cell receptor beta chains sequenced from a single sample in a study of blood T cell repertoires in COVID-19. The assay was immunoSEQ multiplex PCR, and TCRdb's table has in-frame clones only and misses some. The table includes under 300,000 clones, just over 90% detected once. The sequenced material came from PBMCs or T cells enriched from blood (not recorded which). The receptors come from a woman aged 40 to 50 with acute COVID-19.

J is TRBJ1-1 and V is TRBV3-1 (or the pseudogene TRBV3-2); weak D call: TRBD1 (6 bases). CDR3 length: 14 amino acids. The germline V gene encodes CDR1 LGHDT and CDR2 YNNKEL (reference sequence). V was cut by 7 bases and J by 1 base, with 13 bases left in between. The CDR3 DNA reads as TGTGCCAGCACCAGAGACAGGCGGAACACTGAAGCTTTCTTT. Residues: CASTRDRRNTEAFF.

The chain uses TRBV7-9 and TRBJ2-5; 7 nucleotides align to TRBD1. Germline CDR1 is SEHNR and CDR2 is FQNEAQ (reference sequence). This CDR3 has 15 amino acids. The ends lost 3 bases at V and 1 base at J; junction bases unmatched: 5. Here the CDR3 reads CASSFSPGGQETQYF. DNA of the CDR3: TGTGCCAGCAGCTTCTCGCCAGGGGGCCAAGAGACCCAGTACTTC.

The chain joins TRBV3-1 (or the pseudogene TRBV3-2) to TRBJ2-4; TRBD2 agrees at 7 bases. The length of the CDR3 is 16 residues. The ends lost 8 bases at V and 0 bases at J; junction bases unmatched: 10. Germline-derived CDR1 and CDR2 are LGHDT and YNNKEL (reference sequence). The DNA for the CDR3 is TGTGCCAGCGGGCGAGGGGCGGGAGAAGCCAAAAACATTCAGTACTTC. Its protein product is CASGRGAGEAKNIQYF.

The table lists this clone with a count of one. The chain links TRBV11-3 to TRBJ1-1; D possibly corresponds to TRBD1 (5 bases). The CDR3 extends over 13 amino acids. Trimming pared 9 bases from V and 2 bases from J, leaving 13 bases between. Germline loops: CDR1 SGHNT, CDR2 YENEEA. CDR3 coding DNA: TGTGCCAGGGTCGGTAGGGGTAACACTGAAGCTTTCTTT. This codes for CARVGRGNTEAFF.